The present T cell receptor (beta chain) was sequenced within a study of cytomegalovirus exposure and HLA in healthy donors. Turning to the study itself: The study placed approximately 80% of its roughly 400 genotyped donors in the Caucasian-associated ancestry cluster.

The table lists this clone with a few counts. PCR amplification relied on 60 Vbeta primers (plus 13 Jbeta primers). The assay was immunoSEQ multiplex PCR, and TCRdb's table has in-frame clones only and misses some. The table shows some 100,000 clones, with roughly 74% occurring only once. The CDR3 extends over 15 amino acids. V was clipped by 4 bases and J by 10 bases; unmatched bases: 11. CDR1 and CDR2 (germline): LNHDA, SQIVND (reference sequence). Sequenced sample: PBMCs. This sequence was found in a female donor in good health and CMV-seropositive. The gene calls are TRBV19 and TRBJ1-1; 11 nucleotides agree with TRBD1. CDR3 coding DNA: TGTGCCAGTAGTACAAGGGGACAGGGGGATAAACCAGCTTTCTTT. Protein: CASSTRGQGDKPAFF.